This T cell receptor (beta chain) was found in a study of technical replicates of blood from a few donors. The germline CDR1 and CDR2 sequences are ENHRY and SYGVKD. With 3 bases clipped from V and 0 bases from J, the junction kept 7 bases outside the gene matches. This CDR3 is 16 amino acids long. Libraries were prepared by immunoSEQ multiplex PCR; TCRdb keeps only in-frame clonotypes and omits some of them. The sample gives around 64,000 clones, 80% to 95% of which show up once; 4.2% is in the top ten. Sequenced input: PBMCs. The source of this sequence is a human donor in good health. Some clones in this sample may be carry-over from other donors' samples. The V call is TRBV10-3, the J call TRBJ1-2; 7 bases line up with TRBD1. The DNA of the CDR3 is TGTGCCATCAGTGAACATGGGACAGCACCTAACTATGGCTACACCTTC. Its translation is CAISEHGTAPNYGYTF.